This record concerns one T cell receptor beta chain sequence. The data originate from a study of CD8 T cells in Susac syndrome. It was treatment-naive patients with stable or active relapsing-remitting disease who made up the multiple sclerosis controls. Negative isolation was used for CD8+ and CD4+ T cells and FACS enrichment for TEMRA cells. Reverse transcription of 0.5 to 1 ug RNA was performed with random hexamers. TCR beta CDR3 was amplified by immunoSEQ multiplex PCR. This amplification extended across 54 Vbeta and 13 Jbeta segments. TCRdb independently ran MiXCR on the immunoSEQ multiplex PCR reads; one entry per CDR3 protein. The data hold nearly 200,000 distinct CDR3 sequences, with about 95% observed a single time. There are 13 residues in the CDR3. The germline V gene encodes CDR1 SNHLY and CDR2 FYNNEI. Losses at the gene ends were 11 bases for V and 2 bases for J; bases not matched to a gene: 5.

The source of this sequence is a human donor with multiple sclerosis. V gene TRBV2 combines with J gene TRBJ2-2; 7 bases fit TRBD1. The sequencing input was CD4+ T cells from PBMCs. The CDR3 loop is CAGGQENTGELFF. In DNA, the CDR3 is TGTGCCGGAGGACAGGAAAACACCGGGGAGCTGTTTTTT.